The 5 T cell receptor beta chains listed next were all sequenced from one sample in a study of CD8+ T cells in alopecia areata. RNA extraction and reverse transcription yielded cDNA as sequencing template. Sequencing used immunoSEQ multiplex PCR; TCRdb keeps in-frame clones, though not all of them. The table records tens of thousands of clones, approximately 61% of them present only once. The source was CD8+ T cells sorted from blood, collected at week 0. The receptors come from a human donor with alopecia areata.

Worth noting for this clone: The sample has other DNA sequences that encode this CDR3 too. The V call is TRBV4-1, the J call TRBJ2-7; 7 bases agree with TRBD1. This CDR3 spans 15 amino acids. Germline V CDR1 and CDR2: MGHRA, YSYEKL. Trimming removed 0 bases from V and 0 bases from J; junction bases left unmatched: 2. CDR3 in amino acids: CASSQDRQGSYEQYF. In DNA, the CDR3 is TGCGCCAGCAGCCAAGATCGACAGGGCTCCTACGAGCAGTACTTC.

V gene TRBV13 combines with J gene TRBJ2-3; 11 bases agree with TRBD2. CDR1 is PRHDT, CDR2 FYEKMQ, per germline (reference sequence). The CDR3 is made up of 15 amino acids. The junction had 7 bases not matched to a gene; V was cut back by 6 bases and J by 5 bases. The CDR3 loop reads CASRDSGRALDTQYF. The CDR3 DNA reads as TGTGCCAGCAGAGATAGCGGGAGGGCCTTAGATACGCAGTATTTT. Full variable domain (outside the CDR3, taken from reference TRBV13 and TRBJ2-3): AAGVIQSPRHLIKEKRETATLKCYPIPRHDTVYWYQQGPGQDPQFLISFYEKMQSDKGSIPDRFSAQQFSDYHSELNMSSLELGDSALYFCASRDSGRALDTQYFGPGTRLTVL.

V is TRBV27 and J is TRBJ2-1; tentatively, D is TRBD2 (6 bases). Germline V CDR1 and CDR2: MNHEY, SMNVEV (reference sequence). This CDR3 has 14 residues. The V and J ends lost 5 bases and 4 bases respectively, with 12 bases between them. The CDR3 DNA follows: TGTGCCAGCAGTCATGGACTAAATTACAATGAGCAGTTCTTC. Translated, it gives CASSHGLNYNEQFF.

The rearrangement uses TRBV2 and TRBJ1-1, with TRBD1 identical over 10 bases. Germline values: CDR1 SNHLY, CDR2 FYNNEI. Trimming removed 4 bases from V and 11 bases from J; junction bases left unmatched: 7. The CDR3 is 13 residues long. For the CDR3, the DNA is TGTGCCAGCAGTGTCCGGGACAGGGGATGGGCTTTCTTT. This translates into CASSVRDRGWAFF.

The chain couples TRBV9 to TRBJ2-2, with unresolved D. Germline V gene data show CDR1 as SGDLS and CDR2 as YYNGEE. The CDR3 consists of 12 residues. V lost 1 base, J lost 6 bases, and 4 bases lay in between. DNA of the CDR3: TGTGCCAGCAGCGTAACGTCCGGGGAGCTGTTTTTT. Its protein is CASSVTSGELFF.